This TCR beta chain is from a study of beta chain features in type 1 diabetes. Expressed TCRB transcripts were sequenced because the entire RNA isolate underwent reverse transcription. Produced via immunoSEQ multiplex PCR; TCRdb's table is partial and in-frame only. The table shows under 350,000 clones, with 8% occurring only once. Sequencing was carried out using central memory CD4+ T cells from blood. The TCR comes from a woman aged 18-29 years in good health.

As DNA, the CDR3 is TGTGCCAGCAGCTTCTTGGGGACAGGGAATGAAAAACTGTTTTTT. Protein: CASSFLGTGNEKLFF. The rearrangement uses TRBV7-2 and TRBJ1-4; 9 nucleotides align to TRBD1. Losses at the gene ends were 3 bases for V and 5 bases for J; bases not matched to a gene: 4. The CDR3 is made up of 15 amino acids. Germline V gene lookup returns CDR1 SGHTA and CDR2 FQGNSA.